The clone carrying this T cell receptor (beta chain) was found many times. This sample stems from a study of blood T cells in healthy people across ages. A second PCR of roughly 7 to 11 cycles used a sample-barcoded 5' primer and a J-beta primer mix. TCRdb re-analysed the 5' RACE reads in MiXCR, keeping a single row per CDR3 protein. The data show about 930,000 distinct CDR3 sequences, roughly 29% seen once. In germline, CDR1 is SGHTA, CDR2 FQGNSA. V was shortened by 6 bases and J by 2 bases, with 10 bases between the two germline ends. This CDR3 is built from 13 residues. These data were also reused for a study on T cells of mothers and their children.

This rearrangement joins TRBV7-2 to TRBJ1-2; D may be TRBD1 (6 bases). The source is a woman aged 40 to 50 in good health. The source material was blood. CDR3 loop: CASSETGNYGYTF. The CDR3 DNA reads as TGTGCCAGCAGTGAAACAGGGAACTATGGCTACACCTTC.